This TCR beta chain was retrieved from a study of OX40 agonist ivuxolimab in advanced cancers. This CDR3 has 13 amino acids. Germline V gene lookup returns CDR1 MNHEY and CDR2 SMNVEV (reference sequence). After removal of 7 bases from V and 2 bases from J, the junction contained 4 bases not matched to a gene. Sequenced by immunoSEQ multiplex PCR; TCRdb stores in-frame clones only, minus some. The sample shows around 69,000 clones, nearly 90% of them seen only once. The material was CD4+ or CD8+ T cells sorted from blood, obtained in a trial of the OX40 agonist ivuxolimab. The rearrangement links TRBV27 to TRBJ2-7; TRBD2 agrees at 8 bases. The clonotype comes from an adult with an advanced solid tumor such as melanoma, head and neck, liver or kidney cancer. The CDR3 protein is CASKQLAAYEQYF. CDR3 coding DNA: TGTGCCAGCAAACAACTAGCGGCCTACGAGCAGTACTTC.